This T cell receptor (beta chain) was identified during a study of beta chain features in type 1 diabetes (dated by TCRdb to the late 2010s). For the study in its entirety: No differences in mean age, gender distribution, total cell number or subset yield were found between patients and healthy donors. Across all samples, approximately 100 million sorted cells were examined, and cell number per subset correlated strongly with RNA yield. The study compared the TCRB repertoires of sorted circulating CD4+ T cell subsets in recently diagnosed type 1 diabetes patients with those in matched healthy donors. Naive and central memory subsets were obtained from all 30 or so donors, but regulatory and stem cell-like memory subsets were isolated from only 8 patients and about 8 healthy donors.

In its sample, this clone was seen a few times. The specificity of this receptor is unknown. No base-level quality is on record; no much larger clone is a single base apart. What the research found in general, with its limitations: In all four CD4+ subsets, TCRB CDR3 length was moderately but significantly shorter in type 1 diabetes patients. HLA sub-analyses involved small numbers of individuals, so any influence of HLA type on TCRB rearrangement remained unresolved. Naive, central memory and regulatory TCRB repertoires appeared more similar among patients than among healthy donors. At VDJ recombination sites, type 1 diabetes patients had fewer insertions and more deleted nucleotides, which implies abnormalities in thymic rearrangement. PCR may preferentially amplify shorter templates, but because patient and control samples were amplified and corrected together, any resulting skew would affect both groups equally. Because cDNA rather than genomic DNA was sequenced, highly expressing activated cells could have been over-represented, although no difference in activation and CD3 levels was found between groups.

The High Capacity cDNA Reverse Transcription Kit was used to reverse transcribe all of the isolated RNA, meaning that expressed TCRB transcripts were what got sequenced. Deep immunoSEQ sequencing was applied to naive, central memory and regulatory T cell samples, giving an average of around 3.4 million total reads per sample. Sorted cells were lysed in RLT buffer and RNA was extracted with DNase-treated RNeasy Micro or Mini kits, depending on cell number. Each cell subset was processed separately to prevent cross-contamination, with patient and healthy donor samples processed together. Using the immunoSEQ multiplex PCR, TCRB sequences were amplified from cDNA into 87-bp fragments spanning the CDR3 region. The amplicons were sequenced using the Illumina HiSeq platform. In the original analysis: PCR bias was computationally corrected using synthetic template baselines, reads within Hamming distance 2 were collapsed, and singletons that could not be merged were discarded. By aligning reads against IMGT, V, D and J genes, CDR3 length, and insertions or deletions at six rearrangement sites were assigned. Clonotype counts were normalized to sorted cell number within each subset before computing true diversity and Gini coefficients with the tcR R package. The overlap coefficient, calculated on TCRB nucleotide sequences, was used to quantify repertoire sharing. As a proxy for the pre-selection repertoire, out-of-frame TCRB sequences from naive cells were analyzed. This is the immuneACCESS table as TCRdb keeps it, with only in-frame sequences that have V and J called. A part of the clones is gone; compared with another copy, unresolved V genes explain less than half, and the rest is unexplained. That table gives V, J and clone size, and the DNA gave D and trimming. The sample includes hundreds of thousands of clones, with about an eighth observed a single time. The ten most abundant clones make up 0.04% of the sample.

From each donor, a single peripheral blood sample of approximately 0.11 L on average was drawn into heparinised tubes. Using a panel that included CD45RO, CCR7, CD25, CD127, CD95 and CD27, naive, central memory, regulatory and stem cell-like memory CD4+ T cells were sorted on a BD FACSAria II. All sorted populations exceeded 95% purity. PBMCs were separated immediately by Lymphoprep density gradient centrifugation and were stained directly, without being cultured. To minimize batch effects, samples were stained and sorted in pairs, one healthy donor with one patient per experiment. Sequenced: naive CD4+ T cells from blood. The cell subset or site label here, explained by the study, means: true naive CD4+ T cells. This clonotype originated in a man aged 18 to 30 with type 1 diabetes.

The DNA is TGTGCCAGCACCCACGGGACAGGAGAATCTGGGGCCAACGTCCTGACTTTC. Its protein reads: CASTHGTGESGANVLTF. This chain is built from TRBV25-1 and TRBJ2-6, with 8 bases aligning to TRBD1. Trimming takes 7 bases off V and 1 base off J; junction bases not matched to a gene: 9. Its CDR3 holds 17 amino acids, cysteine through phenylalanine. Only the CDR3 part of the read is kept: 51 bases, read in frame from the first base. Taken from the germline V gene, the CDR1 and CDR2 loops are MGHDK and SYGVNS. Outside the CDR3, residues come from the reference TRBV25-1 and TRBJ2-6 proteins, so the full variable domain is: EADIYQTPRYLVIGTGKKITLECSQTMGHDKMYWYQQDPGMELHLIHYSYGVNSTEKGDLSSESTVSRIRTEHFPLTLESARPSHTSQYLCASTHGTGESGANVLTFGAGSRLTVL.